This T cell receptor (beta chain) was observed in a study of response to subunit inactivated influenza vaccine. Study observations and caveats: Few additional T cells are recruited per seasonal influenza vaccination, authors suggested.

Each CDR3 protein gets one entry after TCRdb re-called the RT-PCR reads with MiXCR. The sample holds 550,000 to 600,000 distinct CDR3 sequences, 10% to 15% seen once. This clonotype has more than one count but fewer than ten. The antigen is undetermined. The specimen was PBMCs from blood, collected on the day of vaccination. The TCR sequence derives from a man aged 45-65 years who received an inactivated influenza vaccine.

CDR3 amino acids: CASADRSYNEQFF. CDR3 bases: TGTGCCAGCGCGGACCGCTCCTACAATGAGCAGTTCTTC. The chain links TRBV7-9 to TRBJ2-1; D is undetermined. The germline gives CDR1 SEHNR, CDR2 FQNEAQ (reference sequence). Between the trimmed V and J ends, which lost 8 bases and 0 bases, there was a span of 8 bases. The CDR3 spans 13 residues.